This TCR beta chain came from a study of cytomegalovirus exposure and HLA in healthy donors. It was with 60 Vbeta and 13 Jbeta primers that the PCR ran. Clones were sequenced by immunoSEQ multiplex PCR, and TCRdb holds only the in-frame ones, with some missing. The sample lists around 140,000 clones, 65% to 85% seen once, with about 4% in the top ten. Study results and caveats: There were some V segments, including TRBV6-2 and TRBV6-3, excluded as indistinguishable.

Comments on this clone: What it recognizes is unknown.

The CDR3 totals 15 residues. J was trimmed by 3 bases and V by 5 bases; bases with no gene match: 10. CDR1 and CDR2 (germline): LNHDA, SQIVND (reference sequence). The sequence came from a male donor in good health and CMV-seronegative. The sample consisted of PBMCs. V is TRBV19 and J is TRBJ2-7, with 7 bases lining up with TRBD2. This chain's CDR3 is CASSAGWRGNYEQYF. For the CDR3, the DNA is TGTGCCAGTAGTGCGGGGTGGCGGGGGAACTACGAGCAGTACTTC.